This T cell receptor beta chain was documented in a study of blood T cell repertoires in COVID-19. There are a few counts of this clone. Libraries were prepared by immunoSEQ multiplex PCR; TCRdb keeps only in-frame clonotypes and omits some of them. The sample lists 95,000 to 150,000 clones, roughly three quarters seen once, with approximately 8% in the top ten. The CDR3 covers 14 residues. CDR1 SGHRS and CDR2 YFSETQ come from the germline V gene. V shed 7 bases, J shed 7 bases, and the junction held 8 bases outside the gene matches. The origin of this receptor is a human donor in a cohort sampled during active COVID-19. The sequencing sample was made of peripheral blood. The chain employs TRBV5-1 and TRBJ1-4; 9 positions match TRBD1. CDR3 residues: CASRTGTGTEKLFF. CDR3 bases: TGCGCCAGCCGAACCGGGACAGGGACTGAAAAACTGTTTTTT.